The sequence of this T cell receptor (beta chain) was determined in a study of PD-1 blockade in classical Hodgkin lymphoma. Exposure to brentuximab vedotin varied, and each patient had relapsed following autologous stem cell transplantation. From germline, CDR1 is LGHNT and CDR2 FRNRAP. Trimming took 4 bases from V and 1 from J; bases not matched to a gene: 2. The CDR3 extends over 14 amino acids. Clones were sequenced by immunoSEQ multiplex PCR, and TCRdb holds only the in-frame ones, with some missing. The profile covers under 95,000 clones, with about nine tenths appearing a single time and approximately 2.6% taken by the ten largest.

This clonotype originated in a human donor with classical Hodgkin lymphoma. The material sequenced was peripheral blood mononuclear cells (PBMCs), taken before the second cycle of nivolumab. J is TRBJ1-1 and V is TRBV12-5, with 8 bases aligning to TRBD1. CDR3 residues: CASGSGQGNTEAFF. CDR3 in DNA: TGTGCTAGTGGTTCCGGACAGGGGAACACTGAAGCTTTCTTT.